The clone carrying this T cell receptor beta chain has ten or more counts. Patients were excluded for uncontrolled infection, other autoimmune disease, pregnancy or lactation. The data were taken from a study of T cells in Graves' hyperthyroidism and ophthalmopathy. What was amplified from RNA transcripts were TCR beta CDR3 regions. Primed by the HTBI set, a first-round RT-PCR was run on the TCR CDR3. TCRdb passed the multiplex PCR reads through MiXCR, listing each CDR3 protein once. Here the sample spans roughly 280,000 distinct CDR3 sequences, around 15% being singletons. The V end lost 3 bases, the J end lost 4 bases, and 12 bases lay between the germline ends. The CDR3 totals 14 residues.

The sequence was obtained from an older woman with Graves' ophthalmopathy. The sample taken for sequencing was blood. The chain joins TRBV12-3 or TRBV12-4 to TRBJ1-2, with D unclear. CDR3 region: CASSFRASIYGYTF. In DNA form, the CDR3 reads TGTGCCAGCAGTTTTCGGGCCAGCATCTATGGCTACACCTTC.